This note documents a single TCR beta chain sequence. Antigen unknown. Germline CDR1 and CDR2: SGHNT and YYREEE (reference sequence). The CDR3 is made up of 14 amino acids. Unmatched junction bases numbered 2, after V lost 3 bases and J lost 8 bases. These data belong to a study of cytomegalovirus exposure and HLA in healthy donors. The study's findings and limits: Reportedly, diagnosis of cytomegalovirus status by the classifier showed high specificity and sensitivity.

Primers included in the PCR were 60 Vbeta and 13 Jbeta primers. Using immunoSEQ multiplex PCR, the repertoire was profiled, and TCRdb retains in-frame clones only, with some absent. This table holds some 120,000 clones, 80% found once. The TCR originated in a male donor in good health and CMV-seronegative. The specimen sequenced was PBMCs. V gene TRBV5-4 combines with J gene TRBJ1-4; 12 nucleotides match TRBD1. The CDR3 reads CASSWDRGQEKLFF. CDR3 coding DNA: TGTGCCAGCAGCTGGGACAGGGGGCAAGAAAAACTGTTTTTT.